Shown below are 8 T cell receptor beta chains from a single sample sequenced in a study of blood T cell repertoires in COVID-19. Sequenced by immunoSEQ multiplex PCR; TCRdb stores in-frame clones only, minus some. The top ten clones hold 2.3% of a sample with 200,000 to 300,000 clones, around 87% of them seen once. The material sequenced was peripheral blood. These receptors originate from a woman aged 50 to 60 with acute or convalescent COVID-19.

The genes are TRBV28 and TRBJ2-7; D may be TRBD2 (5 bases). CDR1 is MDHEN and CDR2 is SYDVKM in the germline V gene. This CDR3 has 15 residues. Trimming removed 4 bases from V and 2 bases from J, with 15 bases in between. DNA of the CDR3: TGTGCCAGCAGTTATGCGGACGGAGGCACCTACGAGCAGTACTTC. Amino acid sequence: CASSYADGGTYEQYF.

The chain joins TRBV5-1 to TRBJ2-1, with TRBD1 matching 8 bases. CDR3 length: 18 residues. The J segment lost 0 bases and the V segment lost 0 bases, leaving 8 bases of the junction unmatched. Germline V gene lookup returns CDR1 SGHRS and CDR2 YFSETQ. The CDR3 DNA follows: TGCGCCAGCAGCTTGGGGAGACAGGGGACATACTCCTACAATGAGCAGTTCTTC. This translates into CASSLGRQGTYSYNEQFF. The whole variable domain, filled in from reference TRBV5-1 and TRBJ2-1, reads KAGVTQTPRYLIKTRGQQVTLSCSPISGHRSVSWYQQTPGQGLQFLFEYFSETQRNKGNFPGRFSGRQFSNSRSEMNVSTLELGDSALYLCASSLGRQGTYSYNEQFFGPGTRLTVL.

The CDR3 is CASRPVGQAHEQYF. The DNA for the CDR3 is TGTGCCAGCAGACCTGTGGGACAGGCCCACGAGCAGTACTTC. This chain joins TRBV2 and TRBJ2-7; TRBD1 matches at 8 bases. This CDR3 has 14 residues. CDR1 SNHLY and CDR2 FYNNEI come from the germline V gene. Germline trimming cut 6 bases from V and 5 bases from J; bases unmatched to any gene: 9.

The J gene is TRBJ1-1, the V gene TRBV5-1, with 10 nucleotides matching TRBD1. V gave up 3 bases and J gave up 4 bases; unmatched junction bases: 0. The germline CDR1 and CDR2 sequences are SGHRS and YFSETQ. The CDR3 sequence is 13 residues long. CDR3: CASSWTGGTEAFF. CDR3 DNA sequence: TGCGCCAGCAGCTGGACAGGGGGCACTGAAGCTTTCTTT.

The CDR3 nucleotides read TGCGCCAGCAGCCAAGGATCTTCGACAGGGGCGGCTGGCTACACCTTC. Translation: CASSQGSSTGAAGYTF. This chain links TRBV4-3 with TRBJ1-2, with 8 nucleotides matching TRBD1. V dropped 1 base and J dropped 7; count of bases not matched to a gene: 11. This CDR3 region has 16 residues. Germline loops: CDR1 LGHNA, CDR2 YSLEER.

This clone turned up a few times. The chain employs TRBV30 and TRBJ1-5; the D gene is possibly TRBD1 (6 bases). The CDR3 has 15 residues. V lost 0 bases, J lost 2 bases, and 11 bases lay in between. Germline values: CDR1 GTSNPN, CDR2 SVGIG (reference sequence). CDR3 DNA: TGTGCCTGGAGTGTACAGGGATTAGGCAATCAGCCCCAGCATTTT. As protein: CAWSVQGLGNQPQHF. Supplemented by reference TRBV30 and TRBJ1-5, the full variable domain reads SQTIHQWPATLVQPVGSPLSLECTVEGTSNPNLYWYRQAAGRGLQLLFYSVGIGQISSEVPQNLSASRPQDRQFILSSKKLLLSDSGFYLCAWSVQGLGNQPQHFGDGTRLSIL.

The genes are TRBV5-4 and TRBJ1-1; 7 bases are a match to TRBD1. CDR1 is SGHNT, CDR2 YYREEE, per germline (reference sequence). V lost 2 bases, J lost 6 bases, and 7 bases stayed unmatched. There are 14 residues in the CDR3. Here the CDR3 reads CASSLQGSGAEAFF. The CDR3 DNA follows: TGTGCCAGCAGCTTACAGGGGTCAGGGGCTGAAGCTTTCTTT.

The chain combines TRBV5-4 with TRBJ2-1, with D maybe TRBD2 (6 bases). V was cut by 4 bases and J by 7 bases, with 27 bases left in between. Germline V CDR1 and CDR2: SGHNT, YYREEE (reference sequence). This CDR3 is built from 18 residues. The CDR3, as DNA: TGTGCCAGCAGCCAACTTTGGGTAGCTCGGGAGTCGGGTAATGAGCAGTTCTTC. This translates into CASSQLWVARESGNEQFF.